A single sample is the source of the 4 T cell receptor beta chains below, sequenced in a study of regulatory T cells in long-lasting Graves disease. Time point: persistent/refractory GD, antithyroid drugs over 5 years with positive TRAb. There was RNA extracted from PBMCs, and the TCR library was made from it. Researchers made TCR beta libraries by using iRepertoire HTBI primers and running Arm-PCR on CDR3 regions. Using its own MiXCR run on the multiplex PCR reads, TCRdb lists one record per CDR3 protein. The table lists 600,000 to 850,000 distinct CDR3 sequences, roughly 30% of them singletons. The sequences come from peripheral blood mononuclear cells (PBMCs), collected when the disease was refractory, from a patient treated with antithyroid drugs. The receptor source for this set is a female donor with Graves disease.

This clonotype came up many times. The chain has TRBV28 and TRBJ1-1; a possible D gene is TRBD1 (5 bases). V was pared by 10 bases and J by 1 base, with 16 bases between. This CDR3 region has 14 residues. From germline, CDR1 is MDHEN and CDR2 SYDVKM. Written as DNA, the CDR3 is TGTGCCACCAAGAAGGCAGGGTGGAACACTGAAGCTTTCTTT. The encoded protein is CATKKAGWNTEAFF.

The V call is TRBV7-9, the J call TRBJ1-4; D gene unclear. V was trimmed by 1 base and J by 4 bases, leaving 10 bases between them. The germline V gene encodes CDR1 SEHNR and CDR2 FQNEAQ (reference sequence). The CDR3 loop spans 15 amino acids. The CDR3: CASSLVPADNEKLFF. The CDR3 DNA sequence: TGTGCCAGCAGCTTAGTGCCAGCAGATAATGAAAAACTGTTTTTT.

In its sample, this clonotype was seen a few times. The chain has TRBV7-2 and TRBJ2-2; no clear D. Trimming took 4 bases from V and 4 from J, leaving 19 bases between them. This CDR3 region has 17 residues. Germline V CDR1 and CDR2: SGHTA, FQGNSA. The CDR3 here is CASSSIRRAISTGELFF. The CDR3 nucleotides read TGTGCCAGCAGCTCCATCCGACGCGCGATCTCCACCGGGGAGCTGTTTTTT.

The rearrangement links TRBV9 to TRBJ2-7, with 12 bases lining up with TRBD2. CDR1 and CDR2 (germline): SGDLS, YYNGEE. With V trimmed by 3 bases and J by 5 bases, 3 bases remained unmatched. This CDR3 comprises 14 residues. The CDR3: CASSATSGSHEQYF. Written as DNA, the CDR3 is TGTGCCAGCAGCGCGACTAGCGGGAGCCACGAGCAGTACTTC.